Each of the 13 T cell receptor beta chains below was sequenced from the same sample in a study of blood T cell repertoires in COVID-19. The method was immunoSEQ multiplex PCR; TCRdb's version includes in-frame clones alone and lacks a portion of them. The sample shows 90,000 to 150,000 clones, around 82% of them seen only once. Sequenced material: peripheral blood. These receptors were collected from a human donor in a cohort sampled during active COVID-19.

The chain carries TRBV5-6 and TRBJ2-7, with 9 bases fitting TRBD1. Trimming cost V 0 bases and J 3 bases; bases outside gene matches: 10. The germline gives CDR1 SGHDT, CDR2 YYEEEE. There are 17 residues in the CDR3. The CDR3 loop is CASSLVPWGTGIYEQYF. The CDR3 DNA is TGTGCCAGCAGCTTGGTCCCGTGGGGGACAGGGATCTACGAGCAGTACTTC. Full variable domain (outside the CDR3, taken from reference TRBV5-6 and TRBJ2-7): DAGVTQSPTHLIKTRGQQVTLRCSPKSGHDTVSWYQQALGQGPQFIFQYYEEEERQRGNFPDRFSGHQFPNYSSELNVNALLLGDSALYLCASSLVPWGTGIYEQYFGPGTRLTVT.

The rearrangement joins TRBV6-2 or TRBV6-3 to TRBJ1-1, with TRBD1 as a possible D gene (5 bases). The CDR3 totals 18 residues. Germline V CDR1 and CDR2: MNHEY, SVGEGT. Trimming took off 4 bases at V and 1 base at J, with 22 bases between the two ends. As DNA, the CDR3 is TGTGCCAGCAGTTCCTTCATTTACGGTAGAGACAGGAACACTGAAGCTTTCTTT. Amino acids: CASSSFIYGRDRNTEAFF.

CDR3 coding DNA: TGTGCCAGTAGGGGACAGATTTCCTCCTCTGGAAACACCATATATTTT. Its protein is CASRGQISSSGNTIYF. The chain is built from TRBV19 and TRBJ1-3; TRBD1 aligns across 7 bases. V shed 6 bases and J 0 bases; nucleotides not matched to a gene: 8. The germline V gene encodes CDR1 LNHDA and CDR2 SQIVND (reference sequence). The CDR3 sequence is 16 residues long.

V usage is TRBV10-3 and J usage is TRBJ1-3; D uncertain. The V gene lost 0 bases and the J gene lost 0 bases, with 9 bases spanning the gap. In germline, CDR1 is ENHRY, CDR2 SYGVKD. This CDR3 is built from 16 residues. The CDR3 region is CAISESNRTSGNTIYF. CDR3 DNA: TGTGCCATCAGTGAGTCGAACAGAACCTCTGGAAACACCATATATTTT.

The rearrangement links TRBV10-3 to TRBJ1-2; tentative D call: TRBD1 (6 bases). CDR1 ENHRY and CDR2 SYGVKD come from the germline V gene. The CDR3 covers 13 residues. Trimming removed 3 bases at V and 6 bases at J, with 11 bases between. CDR3 loop: CAISEQGSDGYTF. The CDR3 DNA reads as TGTGCCATCAGTGAACAGGGATCGGATGGCTACACCTTC.

This sequence joins TRBV7-2 and TRBJ1-4; no definite D call. The germline V gene has CDR1 SGHTA and CDR2 FQGNSA. The CDR3 runs to 14 residues. The V and J ends lost 1 base and 7 bases respectively, with 10 bases between them. The CDR3 bases are TGTGCCAGCAGCTTAGTCAGCGGATTTGAAAAACTGTTTTTT. This encodes CASSLVSGFEKLFF.

The chain carries TRBV6-5 and TRBJ1-6; 11 bases are shared with TRBD1. The CDR3 covers 15 residues. Germline V gene data show CDR1 as MNHEY and CDR2 as SVGAGI. V was clipped by 4 bases and J by 8 bases; unmatched bases: 4. The chain's CDR3 is CASSSGQGGHSPLHF. The CDR3 nucleotides read TGTGCCAGCAGTTCGGGACAGGGGGGCCATTCACCCCTCCACTTT.

The chain employs TRBV18 and TRBJ2-6; 7 bases fit TRBD1. CDR3 length: 17 amino acids. Germline V gene data show CDR1 as KGHSH and CDR2 as LQKENI. V was pared by 3 bases and J by 2 bases, with 7 bases of the junction left unmatched. The CDR3 is CASSPTGYSTGANVLTF. For the CDR3, the DNA is TGTGCCAGCTCACCGACAGGGTACTCTACTGGGGCCAACGTCCTGACTTTC.

The chain recombines TRBV7-9 with TRBJ2-3; 9 nucleotides align to TRBD2. Germline values: CDR1 SEHNR, CDR2 FQNEAQ (reference sequence). V shed 3 bases, J shed 6 bases, and the junction held 10 bases outside the gene matches. The CDR3 has 16 residues. CDR3 sequence reads: CASSFFAGGQSDTQYF. In nucleotides, the CDR3 is TGTGCCAGCAGCTTTTTTGCGGGGGGGCAGTCCGATACGCAGTATTTT.

The chain employs TRBV7-9 and TRBJ2-3; possible D gene TRBD2, 6 bases. The V gene lost 5 bases and the J gene lost 6 bases, with 9 bases spanning the gap. Germline V gene data show CDR1 as SEHNR and CDR2 as FQNEAQ (reference sequence). CDR3 length equals 12 residues. The CDR3 loop reads CASSAEGDTQYF. Written as DNA, the CDR3 is TGTGCCAGCAGCGCGGAGGGGGATACGCAGTATTTT.

CDR3 DNA sequence: TGTGCCAGCAGTTACAGGGCTCAAGAGACCCAGTACTTC. It translates to CASSYRAQETQYF. The chain combines TRBV5-6 with TRBJ2-5, with D tentatively TRBD1 (6 bases). Trimming removed 5 bases at V and 2 bases at J, with 10 bases between. Germline V lookup: CDR1 SGHDT, CDR2 YYEEEE. The CDR3 contains 13 residues.

This clone has only one observation. V is TRBV7-2 and J is TRBJ2-2, with 9 bases aligning to TRBD1. The CDR3 consists of 15 residues. Germline assignment: CDR1 SGHTA and CDR2 FQGNSA. V lost 4 bases, J lost 6 bases, and 6 bases stayed unmatched. CDR3 amino acids: CASSSTGGLAGELFF. The CDR3 bases are TGTGCCAGCAGCTCGACAGGGGGTTTGGCCGGGGAGCTGTTTTTT.

This clone was detected once. The chain links TRBV7-2 to TRBJ1-5; D unclear. Germline V gene lookup returns CDR1 SGHTA and CDR2 FQGNSA. V lost 1 base and J 7 bases, leaving 14 bases between the germline ends. The CDR3 has 15 residues. The CDR3, as DNA: TGTGCCAGCAGCTTAGAAAGGGCTCGGGAGCAGCCCCAGCATTTT. Translated: CASSLERAREQPQHF.